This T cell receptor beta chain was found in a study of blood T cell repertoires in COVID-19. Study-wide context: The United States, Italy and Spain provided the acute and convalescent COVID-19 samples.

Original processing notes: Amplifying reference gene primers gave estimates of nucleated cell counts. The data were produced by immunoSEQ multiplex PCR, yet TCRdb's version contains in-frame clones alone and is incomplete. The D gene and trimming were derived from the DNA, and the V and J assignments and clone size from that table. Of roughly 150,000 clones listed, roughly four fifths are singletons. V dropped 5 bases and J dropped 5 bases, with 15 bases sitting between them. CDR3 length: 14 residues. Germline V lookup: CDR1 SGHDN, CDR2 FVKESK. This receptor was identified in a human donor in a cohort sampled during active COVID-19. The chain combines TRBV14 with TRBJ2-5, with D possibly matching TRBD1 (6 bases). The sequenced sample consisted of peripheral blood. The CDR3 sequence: CASSFGTLRETQYF. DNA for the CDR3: TGTGCCAGCAGCTTCGGGACACTGCGTGAGACCCAGTACTTC.